Described below is a single T cell receptor (beta chain) sequence and its context. The antigen is undetermined. The data are from a study of blood T cells in healthy people across ages. Findings and limits, study-wide: It was not possible, with unsorted PBMCs, to conclusively compare naive and antigen-experienced cells.

A J-beta primer mix and a sample-barcoded 5' primer were used in a second PCR of about 7 to 11 cycles. Each cDNA molecule carried a tag from a template-switch adaptor that contained 12 random nucleotides. MiXCR was run by TCRdb on the 5' RACE reads, yielding one entry per CDR3 protein. Of hundreds of thousands of distinct CDR3 sequences in the sample, roughly 32% were seen once. Sample: blood. The sequence derives from a woman over 75 in good health.

The CDR3 loop reads CASSYGLYGQYF. CDR3 bases: TGTGCCAGCAGTTATGGACTCTATGGGCAGTACTTC. This chain uses TRBV6-2 or TRBV6-3 with TRBJ2-4; D is perhaps TRBD2 (5 bases). The V gene lost 3 bases and the J gene lost 13 bases, with 13 bases spanning the gap. Germline values: CDR1 MNHEY, CDR2 SVGEGT. The CDR3 covers 12 residues.